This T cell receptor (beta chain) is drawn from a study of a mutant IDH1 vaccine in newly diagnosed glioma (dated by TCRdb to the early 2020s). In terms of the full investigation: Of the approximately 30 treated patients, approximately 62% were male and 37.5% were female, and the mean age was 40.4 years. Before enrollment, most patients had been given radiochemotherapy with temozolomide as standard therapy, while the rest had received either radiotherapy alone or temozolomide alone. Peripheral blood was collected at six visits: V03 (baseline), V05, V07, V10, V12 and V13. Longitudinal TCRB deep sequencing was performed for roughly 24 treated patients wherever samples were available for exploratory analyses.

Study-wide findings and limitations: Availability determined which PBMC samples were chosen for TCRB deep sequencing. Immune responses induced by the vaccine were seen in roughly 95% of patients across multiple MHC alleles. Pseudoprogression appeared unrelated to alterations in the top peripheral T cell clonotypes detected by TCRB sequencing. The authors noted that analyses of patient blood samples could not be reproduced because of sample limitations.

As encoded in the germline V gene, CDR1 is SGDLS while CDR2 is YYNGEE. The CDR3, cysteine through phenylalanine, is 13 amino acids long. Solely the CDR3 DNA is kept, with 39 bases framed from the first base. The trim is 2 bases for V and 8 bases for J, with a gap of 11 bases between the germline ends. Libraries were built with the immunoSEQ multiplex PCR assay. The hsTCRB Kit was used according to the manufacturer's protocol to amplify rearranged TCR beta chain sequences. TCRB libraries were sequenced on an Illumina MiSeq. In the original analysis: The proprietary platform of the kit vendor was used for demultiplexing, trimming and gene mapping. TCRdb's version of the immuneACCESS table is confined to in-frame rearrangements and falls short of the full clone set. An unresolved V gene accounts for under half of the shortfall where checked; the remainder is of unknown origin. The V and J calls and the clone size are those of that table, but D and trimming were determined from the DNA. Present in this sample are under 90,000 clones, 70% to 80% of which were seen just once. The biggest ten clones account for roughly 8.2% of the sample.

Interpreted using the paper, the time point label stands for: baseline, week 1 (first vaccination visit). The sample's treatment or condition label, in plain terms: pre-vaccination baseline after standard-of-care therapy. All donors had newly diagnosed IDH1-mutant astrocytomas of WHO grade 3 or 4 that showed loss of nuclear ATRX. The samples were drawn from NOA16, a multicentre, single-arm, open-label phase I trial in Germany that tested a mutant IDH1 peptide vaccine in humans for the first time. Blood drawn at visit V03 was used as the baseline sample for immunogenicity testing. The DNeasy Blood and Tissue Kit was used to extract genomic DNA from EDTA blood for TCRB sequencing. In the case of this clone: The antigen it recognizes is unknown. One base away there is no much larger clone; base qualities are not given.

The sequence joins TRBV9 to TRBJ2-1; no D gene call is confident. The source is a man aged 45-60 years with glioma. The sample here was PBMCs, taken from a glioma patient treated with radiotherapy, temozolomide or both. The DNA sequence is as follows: TGTGCCAGCAGCGTCCTGTCCTCGGATGAGCAGTTCTTC. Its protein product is CASSVLSSDEQFF.